This T cell receptor (beta chain) appears in the sequencing data of a study of radiation and T cells in renal cell carcinoma. Broader study findings: In blood, top tumor clones expanded by 2 weeks, shrinking by 4.

Time point meaning: blood 2 weeks post-SBRT. Described treatment: 15 Gy SBRT to primary tumor, nephrectomy 4 weeks later. This renal cell carcinoma was of the clear cell type. Turning to this clone: What it binds is not known.

Trimming removed 9 bases at V and 8 bases at J, with 17 bases between. CDR1 and CDR2 (germline): MNHNY, SVGAGI (reference sequence). The CDR3 consists of 14 residues. Profiling relied on immunoSEQ multiplex PCR, and the TCRdb table lists in-frame clones only, not all of them. The table shows 120,000 or so clones, with 81% occurring only once. The sequence was collected from a man between 45 and 60 years old with renal cell carcinoma. Sequencing was performed on blood, taken from a patient whose treatment included radiotherapy and nephrectomy. V usage is TRBV6-6 and J usage is TRBJ1-6; D might be TRBD1 (6 bases). CDR3 amino acids: CASEVGAGDSPLHF. CDR3 nucleotides: TGTGCCAGTGAAGTGGGAGCAGGGGATTCACCCCTCCACTTT.